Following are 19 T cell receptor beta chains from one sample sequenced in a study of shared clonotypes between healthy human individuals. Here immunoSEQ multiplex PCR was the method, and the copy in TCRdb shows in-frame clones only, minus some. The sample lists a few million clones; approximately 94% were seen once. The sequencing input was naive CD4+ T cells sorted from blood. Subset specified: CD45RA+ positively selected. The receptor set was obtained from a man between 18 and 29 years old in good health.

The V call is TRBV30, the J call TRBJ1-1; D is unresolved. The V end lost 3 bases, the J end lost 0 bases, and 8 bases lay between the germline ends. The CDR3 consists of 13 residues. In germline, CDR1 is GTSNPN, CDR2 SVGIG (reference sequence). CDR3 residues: CAWRGFMNTEAFF. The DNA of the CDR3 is TGTGCCTGGAGGGGATTTATGAACACTGAAGCTTTCTTT.

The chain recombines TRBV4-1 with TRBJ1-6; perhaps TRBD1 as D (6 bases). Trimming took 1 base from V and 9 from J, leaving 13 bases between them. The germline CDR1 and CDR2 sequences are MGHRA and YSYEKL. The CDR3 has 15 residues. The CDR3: CASSQVGEGGSPLHF. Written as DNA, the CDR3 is TGCGCCAGCAGCCAAGTGGGGGAGGGGGGTTCACCCCTCCACTTT.

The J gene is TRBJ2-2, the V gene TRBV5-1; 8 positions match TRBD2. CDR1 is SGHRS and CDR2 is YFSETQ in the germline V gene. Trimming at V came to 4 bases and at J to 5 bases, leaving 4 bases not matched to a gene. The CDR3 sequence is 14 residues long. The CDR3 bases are TGCGCCAGCAGCATAGCGGGGCGTACCGGGGAGCTGTTTTTT. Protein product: CASSIAGRTGELFF.

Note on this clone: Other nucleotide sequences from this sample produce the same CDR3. The chain's CDR3 is CASSTGTSQETQYF. The CDR3 DNA reads TGTGCCAGCAGCACCGGGACTTCACAAGAGACCCAGTACTTC. The rearrangement uses TRBV6-5 and TRBJ2-5; D perhaps matches TRBD2 (6 bases). The CDR3 is 14 amino acids. With 6 bases removed from V and 2 bases from J, the gap between germline ends came to 13 bases. Germline V gives CDR1 MNHEY, CDR2 SVGAGI.

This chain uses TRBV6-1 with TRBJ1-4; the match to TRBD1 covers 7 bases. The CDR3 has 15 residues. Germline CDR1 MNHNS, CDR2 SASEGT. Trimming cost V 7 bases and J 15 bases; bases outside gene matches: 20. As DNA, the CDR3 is TGTGCCAGCATGTTTGACAGGGCCGGTACCAAAAGGGTGTTTTTT. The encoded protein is CASMFDRAGTKRVFF.

The CDR3 DNA follows: TGTGCCAGCTCACTCTCGTCGGGGACGGAGACCCAGTACTTC. Translation gives CASSLSSGTETQYF. V gene TRBV18 combines with J gene TRBJ2-5; D is perhaps TRBD1 or TRBD2 (5 bases each). Germline loops: CDR1 KGHSH, CDR2 LQKENI. CDR3 size: 14 residues. Trimming shortened V by 4 bases and J by 5 bases, and 14 bases separated the two germline ends.

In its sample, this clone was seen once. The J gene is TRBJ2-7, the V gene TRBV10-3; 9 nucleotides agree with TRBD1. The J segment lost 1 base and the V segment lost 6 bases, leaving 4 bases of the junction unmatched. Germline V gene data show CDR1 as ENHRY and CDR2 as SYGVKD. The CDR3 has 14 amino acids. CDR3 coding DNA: TGTGCCATCAGGGGAGGGACAGGGTCCTACGAGCAGTACTTC. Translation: CAIRGGTGSYEQYF.

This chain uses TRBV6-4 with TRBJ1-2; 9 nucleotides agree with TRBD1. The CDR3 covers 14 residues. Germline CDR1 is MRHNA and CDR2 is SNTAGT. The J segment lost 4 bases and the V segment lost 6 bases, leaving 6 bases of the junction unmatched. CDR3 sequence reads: CASRPQDRGYGYTF. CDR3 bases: TGTGCCAGCAGGCCTCAGGACAGGGGCTATGGCTACACCTTC.

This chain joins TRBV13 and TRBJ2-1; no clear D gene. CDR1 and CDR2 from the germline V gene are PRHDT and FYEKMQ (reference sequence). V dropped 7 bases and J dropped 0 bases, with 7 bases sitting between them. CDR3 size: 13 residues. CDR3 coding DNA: TGTGCCAGCAACAAGGACTCCTACAATGAGCAGTTCTTC. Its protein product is CASNKDSYNEQFF.

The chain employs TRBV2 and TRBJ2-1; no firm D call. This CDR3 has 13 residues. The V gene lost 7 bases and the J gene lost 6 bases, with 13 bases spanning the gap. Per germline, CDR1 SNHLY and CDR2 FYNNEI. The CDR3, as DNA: TGTGCCAGCATTCGCTTTCAGGCCAATGAGCAGTTCTTC. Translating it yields CASIRFQANEQFF.

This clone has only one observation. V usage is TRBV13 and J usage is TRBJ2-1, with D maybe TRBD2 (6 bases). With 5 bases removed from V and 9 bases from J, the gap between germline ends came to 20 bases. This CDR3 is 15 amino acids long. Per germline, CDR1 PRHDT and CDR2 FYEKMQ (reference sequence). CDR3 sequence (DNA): TGTGCCAGCAGCCTAACTGGCGGGAAGCATGCTGAGCAGTTCTTC. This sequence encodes CASSLTGGKHAEQFF.

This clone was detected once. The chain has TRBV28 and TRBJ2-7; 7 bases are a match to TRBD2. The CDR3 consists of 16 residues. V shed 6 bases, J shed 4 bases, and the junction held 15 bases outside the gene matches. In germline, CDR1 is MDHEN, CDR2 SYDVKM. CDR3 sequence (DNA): TGTGCCAGCAGCCCGTCAGGGTGGGGGAGGGGTTACGAGCAGTACTTC. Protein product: CASSPSGWGRGYEQYF. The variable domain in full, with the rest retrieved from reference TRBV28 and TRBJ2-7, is DVKVTQSSRYLVKRTGEKVFLECVQDMDHENMFWYRQDPGLGLRLIYFSYDVKMKEKGDIPEGYSVSREKKERFSLILESASTNQTSMYLCASSPSGWGRGYEQYFGPGTRLTVT.

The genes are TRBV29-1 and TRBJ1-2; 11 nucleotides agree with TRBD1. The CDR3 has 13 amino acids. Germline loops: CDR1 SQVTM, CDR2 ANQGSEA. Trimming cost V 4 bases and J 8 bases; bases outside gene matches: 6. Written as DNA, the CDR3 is TGCAGCGTTGTAGGGACAGGGGGAGGAGGCTACACCTTC. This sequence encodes CSVVGTGGGGYTF.

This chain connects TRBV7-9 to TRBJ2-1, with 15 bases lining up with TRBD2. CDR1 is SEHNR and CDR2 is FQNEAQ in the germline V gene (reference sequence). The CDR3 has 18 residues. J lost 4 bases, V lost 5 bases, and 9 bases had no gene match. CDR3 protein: CASSHIPGLAGGYNEQFF. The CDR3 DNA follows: TGTGCCAGCAGCCACATACCGGGACTAGCGGGGGGTTACAATGAGCAGTTCTTC. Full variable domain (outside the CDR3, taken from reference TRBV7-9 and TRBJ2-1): DTGVSQNPRHKITKRGQNVTFRCDPISEHNRLYWYRQTLGQGPEFLTYFQNEAQLEKSRLLSDRFSAERPKGSFSTLEIQRTEQGDSAMYLCASSHIPGLAGGYNEQFFGPGTRLTVL.

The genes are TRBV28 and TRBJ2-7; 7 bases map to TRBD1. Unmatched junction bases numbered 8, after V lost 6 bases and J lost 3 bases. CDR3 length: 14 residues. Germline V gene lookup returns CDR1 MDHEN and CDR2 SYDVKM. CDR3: CASSAPGQNYEQYF. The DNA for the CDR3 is TGTGCCAGCAGCGCCCCGGGACAGAACTACGAGCAGTACTTC.

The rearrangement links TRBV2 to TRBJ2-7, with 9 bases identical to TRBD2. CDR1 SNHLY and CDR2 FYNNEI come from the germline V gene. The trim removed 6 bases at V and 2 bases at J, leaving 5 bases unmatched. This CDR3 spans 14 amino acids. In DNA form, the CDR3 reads TGTGCCAGCAGCCGGCGGGGGGGGACCTACGAGCAGTACTTC. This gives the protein CASSRRGGTYEQYF.

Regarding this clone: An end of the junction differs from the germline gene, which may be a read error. The CDR3 region has the DNA TGTGCCAGCAGTGAAGAGGACCGCCAAGGGACCCAGTACTTC. This sequence encodes CASSEEDRQGTQYF. The chain links TRBV6-1 to TRBJ2-5; D gene uncertain. Germline loops: CDR1 MNHNS, CDR2 SASEGT. The CDR3 is made up of 14 amino acids.

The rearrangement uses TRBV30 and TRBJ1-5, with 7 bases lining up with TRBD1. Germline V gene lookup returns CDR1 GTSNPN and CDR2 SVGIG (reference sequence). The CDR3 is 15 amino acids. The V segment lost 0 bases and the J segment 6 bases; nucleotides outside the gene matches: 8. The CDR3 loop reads CAWSVPLAGGQPQHF. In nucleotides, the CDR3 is TGTGCCTGGAGTGTACCGTTGGCAGGGGGTCAGCCCCAGCATTTT.

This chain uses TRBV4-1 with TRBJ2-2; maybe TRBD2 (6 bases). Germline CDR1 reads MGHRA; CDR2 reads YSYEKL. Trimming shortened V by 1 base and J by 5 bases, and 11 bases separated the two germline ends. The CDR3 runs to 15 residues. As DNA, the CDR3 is TGCGCCAGCAGCCAAGTGCGGGAAGGGACCGGGGAGCTGTTTTTT. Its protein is CASSQVREGTGELFF.